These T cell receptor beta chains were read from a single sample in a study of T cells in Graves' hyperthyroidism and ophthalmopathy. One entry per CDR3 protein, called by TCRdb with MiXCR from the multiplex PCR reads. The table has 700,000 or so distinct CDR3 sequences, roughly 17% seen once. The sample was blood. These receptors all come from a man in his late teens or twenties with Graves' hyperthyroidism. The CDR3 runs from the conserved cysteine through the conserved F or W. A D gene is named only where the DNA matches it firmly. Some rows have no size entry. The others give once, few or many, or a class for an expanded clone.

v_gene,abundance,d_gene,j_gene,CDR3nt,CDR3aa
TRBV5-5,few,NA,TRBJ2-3,TGTGCCAGCAGCTTGGCCTTTGTCAGAGGCACAGATACGCAGTATTTT,CASSLAFVRGTDTQYF
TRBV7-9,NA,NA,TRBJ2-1,TGTGCCAGCAGCCCTCTAGGAAGGCTTTCTCAGGGGACCGTAATTGAGCAGTTCTTC,CASSPLGRLSQGTVIEQFF
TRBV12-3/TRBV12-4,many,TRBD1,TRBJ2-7,TGTGCCAGCAGCATCCAGGGACAGTTCTACGAGCAGTACTTC,CASSIQGQFYEQYF
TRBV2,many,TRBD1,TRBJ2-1,TGTGCCAGCAGTCCGGACAGGGCTGGGGACAATGAGCAGTTCTTC,CASSPDRAGDNEQFF
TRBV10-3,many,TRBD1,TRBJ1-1,TGTGCCATCAGCGGACAGGGCTACACTGAAGCTTTCTTT,CAISGQGYTEAFF
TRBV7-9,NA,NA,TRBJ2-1,TGTGCCAGCAGCTTAGGGTTCAGGGCAGTTGAGCAGTTCTTC,CASSLGFRAVEQFF
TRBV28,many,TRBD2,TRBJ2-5,TGTGCCAGCAGTTTAAGACTAGCGGAGGGGGAGACCCAGTACTTC,CASSLRLAEGETQYF
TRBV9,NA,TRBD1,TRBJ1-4,TGTGCCAGCAGCATGACAGGGGGGAGTGAAAAACTGTTTTTT,CASSMTGGSEKLFF
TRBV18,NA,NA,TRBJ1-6,TGTGCCAGCTCCCCAACGGGTCAAAATTCACCCCTCCACTTT,CASSPTGQNSPLHF
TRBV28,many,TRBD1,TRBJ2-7,TGTGCCAGCAGTTTTAACAGGGGTAGGAACGAGCAGTACTTC,CASSFNRGRNEQYF
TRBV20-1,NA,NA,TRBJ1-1,TGCAGTGCTAGCCTCCCAAGGGTCGGCACTGAAGCTTTCTTT,CSASLPRVGTEAFF
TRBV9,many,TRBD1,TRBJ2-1,TGTGCCAGCAGCGTACATGGGACAGGGGCAGGTAATGAGCAGTTCTTC,CASSVHGTGAGNEQFF
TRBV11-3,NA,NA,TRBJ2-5,TGTGCCAGCAGCTTAGTCTGGGGGATCGAGCAAGAGACCCAGTACTTC,CASSLVWGIEQETQYF
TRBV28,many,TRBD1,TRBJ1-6,TGTGCCAGCAGGATTGGACAGGGCAGGTCACCCCTCCACTTT,CASRIGQGRSPLHF
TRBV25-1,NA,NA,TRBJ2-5,TGTGCCAGCAGTGAAAATAGGCAGGATGTTGGGTCCCAGTACTTC,CASSENRQDVGSQYF
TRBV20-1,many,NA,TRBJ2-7,TGCAGTGCTAAGACAGGCGGCCACGAGCAGTACTTC,CSAKTGGHEQYF
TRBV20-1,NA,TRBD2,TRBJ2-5,TGCAGTGCCTCGGGGGGGGCTCAAGAGACCCAGTACTTC,CSASGGAQETQYF
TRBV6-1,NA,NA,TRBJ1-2,TGTGCCAGCAGCGAACCCAGGGACTCCAGCGGTAACTATGGCTACACCTTC,CASSEPRDSSGNYGYTF
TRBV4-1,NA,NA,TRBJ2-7,TGCGCCAGCAGCCAACCAGCGGGTGCCAGAGGCGAGCAGTACTTC,CASSQPAGARGEQYF
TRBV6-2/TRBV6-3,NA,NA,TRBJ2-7,TGTGCCAGCAGTTACTCTTCACATGAGCAGTACTTC,CASSYSSHEQYF
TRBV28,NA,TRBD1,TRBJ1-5,TGTGCCAGCAGTTTCTCGAGACAGGGGAGCAATCAGCCCCAGCATTTT,CASSFSRQGSNQPQHF
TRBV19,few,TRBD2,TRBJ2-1,TGTGCCAGTAGTATAAGTAGCGGGAGATACAATGAGCAGTTCTTC,CASSISSGRYNEQFF
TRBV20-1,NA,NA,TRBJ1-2,TGCAGTGCTCCCCCGGGGGTAAACTATGGCTACACCTTC,CSAPPGVNYGYTF
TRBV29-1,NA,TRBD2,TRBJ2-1,TGCAGCGTTGATGGCGGGAGGGTTAGCTCCTACAATGAGCAGTTCTTC,CSVDGGRVSSYNEQFF